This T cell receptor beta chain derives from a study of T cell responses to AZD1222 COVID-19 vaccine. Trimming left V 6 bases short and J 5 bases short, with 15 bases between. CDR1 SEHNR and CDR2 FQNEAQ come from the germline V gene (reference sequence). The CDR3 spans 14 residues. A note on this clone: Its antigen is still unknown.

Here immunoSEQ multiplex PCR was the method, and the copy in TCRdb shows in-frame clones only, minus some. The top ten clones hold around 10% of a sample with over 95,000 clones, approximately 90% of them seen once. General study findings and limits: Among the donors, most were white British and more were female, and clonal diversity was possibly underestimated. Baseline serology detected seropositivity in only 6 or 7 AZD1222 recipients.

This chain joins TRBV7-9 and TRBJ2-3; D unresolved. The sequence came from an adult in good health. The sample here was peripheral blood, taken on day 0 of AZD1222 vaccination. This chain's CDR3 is CASRNERFRDTQYF. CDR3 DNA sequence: TGTGCCAGCAGAAACGAGAGATTTCGAGATACGCAGTATTTT.